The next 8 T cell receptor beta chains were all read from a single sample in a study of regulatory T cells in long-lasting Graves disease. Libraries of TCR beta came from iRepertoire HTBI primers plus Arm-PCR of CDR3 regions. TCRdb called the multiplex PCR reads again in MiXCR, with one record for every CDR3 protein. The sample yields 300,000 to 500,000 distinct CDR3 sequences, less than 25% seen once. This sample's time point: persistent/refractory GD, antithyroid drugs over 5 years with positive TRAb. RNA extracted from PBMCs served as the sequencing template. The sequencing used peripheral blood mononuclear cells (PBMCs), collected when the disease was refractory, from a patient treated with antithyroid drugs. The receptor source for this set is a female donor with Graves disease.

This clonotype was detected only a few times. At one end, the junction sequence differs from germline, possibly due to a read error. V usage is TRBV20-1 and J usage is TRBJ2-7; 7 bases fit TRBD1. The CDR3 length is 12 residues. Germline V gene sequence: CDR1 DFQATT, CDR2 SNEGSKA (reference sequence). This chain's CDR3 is CNASGQPYEQYF. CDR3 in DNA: TGCAATGCTTCGGGACAGCCTTACGAGCAGTACTTC.

CDR3 region: CASSFAGETQYF. CDR3 nucleotide sequence: TGTGCCAGCAGCTTCGCCGGGGAGACCCAGTACTTC. The V call is TRBV11-2, the J call TRBJ2-5, with D hard to call. With 3 bases removed from V and 5 bases from J, the gap between germline ends came to 7 bases. There are 12 residues in the CDR3. Germline CDR1 and CDR2: SGHAT and FQNNGV.

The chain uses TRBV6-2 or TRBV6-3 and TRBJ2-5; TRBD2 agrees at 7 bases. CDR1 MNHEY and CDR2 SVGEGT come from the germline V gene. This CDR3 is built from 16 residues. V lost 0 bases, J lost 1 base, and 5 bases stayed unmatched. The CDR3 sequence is CASSYSRAGTQETQYF. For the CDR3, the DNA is TGTGCCAGCAGTTACTCGAGAGCGGGGACCCAAGAGACCCAGTACTTC.

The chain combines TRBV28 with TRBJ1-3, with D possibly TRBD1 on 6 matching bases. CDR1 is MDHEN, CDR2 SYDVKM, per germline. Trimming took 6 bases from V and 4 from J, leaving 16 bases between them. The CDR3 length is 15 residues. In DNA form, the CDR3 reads TGTGCCAGCAGGGCGGCGGGGGCGAAGGGAAACACCATATATTTT. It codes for CASRAAGAKGNTIYF.

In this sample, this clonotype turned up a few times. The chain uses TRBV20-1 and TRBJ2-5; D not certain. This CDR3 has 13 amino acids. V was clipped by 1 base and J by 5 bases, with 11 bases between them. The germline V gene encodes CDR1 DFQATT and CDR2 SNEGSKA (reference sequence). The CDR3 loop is CSARALGRETQYF. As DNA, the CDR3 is TGCAGTGCTAGAGCGCTAGGTCGGGAGACCCAGTACTTC.

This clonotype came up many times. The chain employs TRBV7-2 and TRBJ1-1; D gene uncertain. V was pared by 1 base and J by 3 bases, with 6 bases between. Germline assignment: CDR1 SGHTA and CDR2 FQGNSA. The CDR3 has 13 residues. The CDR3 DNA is TGTGCCAGCAGCTTAGTTTCCCACACTGAAGCTTTCTTT. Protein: CASSLVSHTEAFF.

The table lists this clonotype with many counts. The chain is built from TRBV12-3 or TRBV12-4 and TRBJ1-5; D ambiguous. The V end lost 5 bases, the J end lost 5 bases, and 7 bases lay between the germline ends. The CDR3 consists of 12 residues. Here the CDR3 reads CASSLGDQPQHF. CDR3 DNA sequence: TGTGCCAGCAGTCTGGGTGATCAGCCCCAGCATTTT.

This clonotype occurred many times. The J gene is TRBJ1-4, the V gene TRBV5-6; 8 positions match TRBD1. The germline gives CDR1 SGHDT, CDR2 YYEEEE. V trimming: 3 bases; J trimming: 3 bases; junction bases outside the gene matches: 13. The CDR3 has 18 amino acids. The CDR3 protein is CASSSTRDRITANEKLFF. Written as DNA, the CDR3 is TGTGCCAGCAGCTCAACGAGGGACAGGATAACAGCTAATGAAAAACTGTTTTTT. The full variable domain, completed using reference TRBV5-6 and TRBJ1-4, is DAGVTQSPTHLIKTRGQQVTLRCSPKSGHDTVSWYQQALGQGPQFIFQYYEEEERQRGNFPDRFSGHQFPNYSSELNVNALLLGDSALYLCASSSTRDRITANEKLFFGSGTQLSVL.